These 15 T cell receptor beta chains were all obtained from the same sample, sequenced in a study of OX40 agonist ivuxolimab in advanced cancers. TCRdb keeps only in-frame clones here, not all; method: immunoSEQ multiplex PCR. The table shows approximately 70,000 clones, with approximately 80% occurring only once. The sequenced sample was CD4+ or CD8+ T cells sorted from blood, obtained in a trial of the OX40 agonist ivuxolimab. The source of these receptors is an adult with an advanced solid tumor such as melanoma, head and neck, liver or kidney cancer.

The V call is TRBV19, the J call TRBJ1-6, with D unclear. Germline CDR1 LNHDA, CDR2 SQIVND (reference sequence). Trimming pared 6 bases from V and 5 bases from J, leaving 14 bases between. The length of the CDR3 is 15 residues. CDR3: CASRVAGRNNSPLHF. The DNA for the CDR3 is TGTGCCAGTAGGGTCGCGGGCCGAAATAATTCACCCCTCCACTTT.

This chain links TRBV6-5 with TRBJ2-7; 7 nucleotides align to TRBD1. CDR1 is MNHEY and CDR2 is SVGAGI in the germline V gene. Trimming removed 5 bases from V and 0 bases from J; junction bases left unmatched: 7. The CDR3 is 15 amino acids. The CDR3 region is CASSVGTVSSYEQYF. The CDR3 DNA sequence: TGTGCCAGCAGTGTCGGGACAGTTAGCTCCTACGAGCAGTACTTC.

The V call is TRBV11-2, the J call TRBJ1-1, with D hard to call. CDR1 is SGHAT, CDR2 FQNNGV, per germline. V was clipped by 2 bases and J by 8 bases, with 12 bases between them. CDR3 length: 13 residues. For the CDR3, the DNA is TGTGCCAGCAGCTTACTACCCGGCAGGGAAGCTTTCTTT. This encodes CASSLLPGREAFF.

The CDR3 loop reads CASLKSAANTEAFF. The CDR3 DNA reads TGTGCCAGCCTCAAAAGCGCCGCGAACACTGAAGCTTTCTTT. The rearrangement links TRBV11-2 to TRBJ1-1; no clear D. The CDR3 consists of 14 residues. Germline V CDR1 and CDR2: SGHAT, FQNNGV. The ends were cut back, 8 bases at V and 1 base at J, with 14 bases in the middle.

V and J are TRBV6-6 and TRBJ2-2, with D perhaps given as TRBD1 or TRBD2 (5 bases each). CDR3 length: 14 residues. Germline V gives CDR1 MNHNY, CDR2 SVGAGI (reference sequence). The germline V and J ends were trimmed by 8 bases and 4 bases, with 14 bases remaining between them. The CDR3 here is CASCGASSTGELFF. The CDR3 region has the DNA TGTGCCAGCTGTGGGGCTAGCTCCACCGGGGAGCTGTTTTTT.

This clone was counted once. V gene TRBV5-1 combines with J gene TRBJ2-5; 10 positions match TRBD1. Germline lookup yields CDR1 SGHRS and CDR2 YFSETQ. This CDR3 region has 17 residues. With V trimmed by 3 bases and J by 3 bases, 11 bases remained unmatched. The CDR3 reads CASSSPMRTGGEETQYF. CDR3 coding DNA: TGCGCCAGCAGCTCGCCGATGAGGACAGGGGGAGAAGAGACCCAGTACTTC. Combining the CDR3 with reference TRBV5-1 and TRBJ2-5 gives the whole variable domain KAGVTQTPRYLIKTRGQQVTLSCSPISGHRSVSWYQQTPGQGLQFLFEYFSETQRNKGNFPGRFSGRQFSNSRSEMNVSTLELGDSALYLCASSSPMRTGGEETQYFGPGTRLLVL.

This clone was seen a handful of times. The rearrangement uses TRBV5-5 and TRBJ2-2, with 8 positions matching TRBD2. In germline, CDR1 is SGHKS, CDR2 YYEKEE (reference sequence). Trimming removed 4 bases from V and 4 bases from J; junction bases left unmatched: 9. The CDR3 sequence is 16 residues long. CDR3 in amino acids: CASSVLAGPSTGELFF. CDR3 DNA: TGTGCCAGCAGCGTCTTAGCGGGGCCGAGCACCGGGGAGCTGTTTTTT.

This sequence joins TRBV7-2 and TRBJ2-7; 13 nucleotides match TRBD2. CDR3 size: 16 residues. Germline lookup yields CDR1 SGHTA and CDR2 FQGNSA. Germline trimming cut 3 bases from V and 2 bases from J; bases unmatched to any gene: 4. CDR3 protein: CASSFTSGGVPYEQYF. The CDR3 coding sequence is TGTGCCAGCAGCTTCACTAGCGGGGGGGTGCCCTACGAGCAGTACTTC.

This chain links TRBV11-2 with TRBJ2-7; D is possibly TRBD1 (5 bases). This CDR3 comprises 14 residues. Germline CDR1 reads SGHAT; CDR2 reads FQNNGV. Deletions cut 5 bases from V and 2 bases from J, with 13 bases between. CDR3 bases: TGTGCCAGCAGCCGTTCTGACAGCACCTACGAGCAGTACTTC. Translating gives CASSRSDSTYEQYF. Supplemented by reference TRBV11-2 and TRBJ2-7, the full variable domain reads EAGVAQSPRYKIIEKRQSVAFWCNPISGHATLYWYQQILGQGPKLLIQFQNNGVVDDSQLPKDRFSAERLKGVDSTLKIQPAKLEDSAVYLCASSRSDSTYEQYFGPGTRLTVT.

The genes are TRBV19 and TRBJ1-2; D may be TRBD1 (5 bases). This CDR3 spans 16 amino acids. Germline V gene lookup returns CDR1 LNHDA and CDR2 SQIVND (reference sequence). V lost 3 bases and J 0 bases, leaving 14 bases between the germline ends. Here the CDR3 DNA reads TGTGCCAGTAGTATGGGGGGTTTCGAAGCTAACTATGGCTACACCTTC. This sequence encodes CASSMGGFEANYGYTF. Together with reference TRBV19 and TRBJ1-2, the CDR3 gives the full variable domain: DGGITQSPKYLFRKEGQNVTLSCEQNLNHDAMYWYRQDPGQGLRLIYYSQIVNDFQKGDIAEGYSVSREKKESFPLTVTSAQKNPTAFYLCASSMGGFEANYGYTFGSGTRLTVV.

There are a few counts of this clone. This chain links TRBV6-5 with TRBJ1-6, with 8 bases aligning to TRBD1. Looked up from germline, CDR1 is MNHEY and CDR2 is SVGAGI. The trim removed 7 bases at V and 5 bases at J, leaving 7 bases unmatched. CDR3 length: 15 amino acids. The CDR3 region is CASTGTGGNNSPLHF. The CDR3 DNA sequence: TGTGCCAGCACCGGGACAGGCGGAAATAATTCACCCCTCCACTTT.

V and J are TRBV28 and TRBJ2-7, with D unclear. Trimming removed 4 bases from V and 7 bases from J, with 5 bases in between. Germline assignment: CDR1 MDHEN and CDR2 SYDVKM. CDR3 length: 10 amino acids. The CDR3 loop is CASSSWEQYF. The CDR3, as DNA: TGTGCCAGCAGTTCCTGGGAGCAGTACTTC.

The chain is built from TRBV18 and TRBJ2-5; D is tentatively TRBD1 or TRBD2 (5 bases each). Germline V gene lookup returns CDR1 KGHSH and CDR2 LQKENI. The CDR3 contains 12 residues. The germline V and J ends were trimmed by 2 bases and 4 bases, with 5 bases remaining between them. The CDR3 region has the DNA TGTGCCAGCTCACCAGGGGGAGAGACCCAGTACTTC. Its protein product is CASSPGGETQYF.

This chain connects TRBV27 to TRBJ1-5; D not certain. V was trimmed by 5 bases and J by 4 bases, leaving 12 bases between them. Germline V gene data show CDR1 as MNHEY and CDR2 as SMNVEV (reference sequence). This CDR3 contains 14 residues. The CDR3 DNA follows: TGTGCCAGCAGTCCAAATAACGGTAATCAGCCCCAGCATTTT. Residues: CASSPNNGNQPQHF.

This chain connects TRBV18 to TRBJ2-5; a weak D match, TRBD1 (6 bases). The germline gives CDR1 KGHSH, CDR2 LQKENI. V was shortened by 4 bases and J by 1 base, with 13 bases between the two germline ends. The CDR3 length is 15 residues. CDR3 sequence: CASSLTGTTQETQYF. CDR3 nucleotides: TGTGCCAGCTCACTTACAGGGACAACCCAAGAGACCCAGTACTTC.